This T cell receptor (beta chain) was identified during a study of OX40 agonist ivuxolimab in advanced cancers. Trimming cost V 5 bases and J 6 bases, with 7 bases left between them. In germline, CDR1 is LNHDA, CDR2 SQIVND (reference sequence). This CDR3 comprises 12 residues. Sequencing used immunoSEQ multiplex PCR; TCRdb keeps in-frame clones, though not all of them. The sample has about 62,000 clones; 85% are singletons. V usage is TRBV19 and J usage is TRBJ2-2; no definite D call. This TCR derives from an adult with an advanced solid tumor such as melanoma, head and neck, liver or kidney cancer. The sequenced sample was CD4+ or CD8+ T cells sorted from blood, obtained in a trial of the OX40 agonist ivuxolimab. CDR3 sequence: CASSAQSGELFF. As DNA, the CDR3 is TGTGCCAGTAGTGCCCAATCCGGGGAGCTGTTTTTT.